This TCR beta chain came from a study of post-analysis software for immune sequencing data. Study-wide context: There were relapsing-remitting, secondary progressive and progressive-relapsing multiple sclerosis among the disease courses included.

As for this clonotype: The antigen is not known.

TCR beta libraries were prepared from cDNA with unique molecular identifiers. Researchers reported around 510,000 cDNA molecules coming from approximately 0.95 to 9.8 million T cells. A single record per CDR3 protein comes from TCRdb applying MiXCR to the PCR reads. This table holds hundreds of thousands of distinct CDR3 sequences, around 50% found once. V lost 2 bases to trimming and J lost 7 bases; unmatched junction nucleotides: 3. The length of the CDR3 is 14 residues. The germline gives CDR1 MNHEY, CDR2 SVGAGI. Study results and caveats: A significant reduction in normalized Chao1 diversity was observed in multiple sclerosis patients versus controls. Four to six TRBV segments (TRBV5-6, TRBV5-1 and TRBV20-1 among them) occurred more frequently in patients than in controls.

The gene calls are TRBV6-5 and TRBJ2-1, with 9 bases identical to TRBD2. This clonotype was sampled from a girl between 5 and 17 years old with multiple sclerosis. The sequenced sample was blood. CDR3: CASSYAGGVNEQFF. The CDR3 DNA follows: TGTGCCAGCAGTTACGCGGGAGGGGTTAATGAGCAGTTCTTC.